The 6 T cell receptor beta chains reported below all come from one sample, sequenced in a study of blood T cell repertoires in COVID-19. TCRdb's table, derived via immunoSEQ multiplex PCR, lists solely in-frame clones and lacks some. There are about 95,000 clones in the sample; less than 85% occur only once, and roughly 22% lies in the top ten. The sequenced sample was peripheral blood. These receptors were taken from a human donor in a cohort sampled during active COVID-19.

V is TRBV5-1 and J is TRBJ1-2; 8 bases are shared with TRBD1. V lost 4 bases and J lost 2; bases outside the gene matches: 7. CDR1 is SGHRS, CDR2 YFSETQ, per germline. There are 15 residues in the CDR3. The CDR3 DNA is TGCGCCAGCAGCGCCGGGGACAGGCAGAACTATGGCTACACCTTC. Encoded protein: CASSAGDRQNYGYTF.

The chain carries TRBV7-8 and TRBJ2-6, with a tentative D call TRBD1 (6 bases). The germline V gene has CDR1 SGHVS and CDR2 FQNEAQ. This CDR3 comprises 18 residues. Between the trimmed V and J ends, which lost 5 bases and 0 bases, there was a span of 17 bases. CDR3 loop: CASSPKRDTASGANVLTF. Written as DNA, the CDR3 is TGTGCCAGCAGCCCAAAACGGGACACAGCCTCTGGGGCCAACGTCCTGACTTTC.

The chain couples TRBV29-1 to TRBJ1-1; no definite D call. The germline CDR1 and CDR2 sequences are SQVTM and ANQGSEA. The V and J ends lost 4 bases and 4 bases respectively, with 16 bases between them. The CDR3 has 14 residues. The chain's CDR3 is CSVVGGEGITEAFF. The CDR3 DNA sequence: TGCAGCGTTGTGGGCGGGGAAGGTATCACTGAAGCTTTCTTT.

The rearrangement joins TRBV7-2 to TRBJ2-7; no definite D call. The CDR3 runs 13 residues. V shed 5 bases and J shed 2 bases, with 10 bases lying between them. CDR1 and CDR2 (germline): SGHTA, FQGNSA. The CDR3 DNA reads TGTGCCAGCAGCACCGGTCCTGCCTACGAGCAGTACTTC. This gives the protein CASSTGPAYEQYF. Complete variable domain (other parts from reference TRBV7-2 and TRBJ2-7): GAGVSQSPSNKVTEKGKDVELRCDPISGHTALYWYRQSLGQGLEFLIYFQGNSAPDKSGLPSDRFSAERTGGSVSTLTIQRTQQEDSAVYLCASSTGPAYEQYFGPGTRLTVT.

The chain employs TRBV18 and TRBJ2-3, with TRBD2 matching 7 bases. CDR1 KGHSH and CDR2 LQKENI come from the germline V gene. Germline trimming cut 3 bases from V and 0 bases from J; bases unmatched to any gene: 3. This CDR3 contains 15 residues. CDR3 residues: CASSPQRGSTDTQYF. The CDR3 nucleotides read TGTGCCAGCTCACCCCAGCGGGGAAGCACAGATACGCAGTATTTT.

The CDR3 DNA sequence: TGTGCCAGCAGCCACCAGGGGATAAACACCATATATTTT. It specifies CASSHQGINTIYF. The V call is TRBV3-1 (or the pseudogene TRBV3-2), the J call TRBJ1-3; TRBD1 is a possible D gene (6 bases). CDR3 length: 13 amino acids. Deletions cut 3 bases from V and 6 bases from J, with 9 bases between. Germline CDR1 is LGHDT and CDR2 is YNNKEL (reference sequence).